This T cell receptor beta chain emerged from a study of T cells in Graves' hyperthyroidism and ophthalmopathy. Study at large: Peripheral blood specimens were obtained at initial diagnosis, prior to any treatment. Study-level points and caveats: Ophthalmopathy was model-predicted a median about 6 months pre-onset.

For Graves' hyperthyroidism to be stable, ophthalmopathy could not progress within 18 months. The CDR3 loop spans 13 amino acids. V lost 6 bases to trimming and J lost 0 bases, with 6 bases between them. TCR beta CDR3 regions were amplified from RNA transcripts. Carried out on the TCR CDR3, a first-round RT-PCR used the HTBI primer set. TCRdb ran MiXCR on the multiplex PCR reads and lists one entry per CDR3 protein. The sample lists about 840,000 distinct CDR3 sequences; roughly 37% were seen once. This clonotype was found many times. What it binds is not known. This chain joins TRBV12-3 or TRBV12-4 and TRBJ1-5; D gene unclear. The source material was blood. The TCR was taken from a man between 18 and 29 years old with Graves' hyperthyroidism. The CDR3 loop is CASSLNSNQPQHF. The CDR3 region has the DNA TGTGCCAGCAGCTTAAATAGCAATCAGCCCCAGCATTTT.